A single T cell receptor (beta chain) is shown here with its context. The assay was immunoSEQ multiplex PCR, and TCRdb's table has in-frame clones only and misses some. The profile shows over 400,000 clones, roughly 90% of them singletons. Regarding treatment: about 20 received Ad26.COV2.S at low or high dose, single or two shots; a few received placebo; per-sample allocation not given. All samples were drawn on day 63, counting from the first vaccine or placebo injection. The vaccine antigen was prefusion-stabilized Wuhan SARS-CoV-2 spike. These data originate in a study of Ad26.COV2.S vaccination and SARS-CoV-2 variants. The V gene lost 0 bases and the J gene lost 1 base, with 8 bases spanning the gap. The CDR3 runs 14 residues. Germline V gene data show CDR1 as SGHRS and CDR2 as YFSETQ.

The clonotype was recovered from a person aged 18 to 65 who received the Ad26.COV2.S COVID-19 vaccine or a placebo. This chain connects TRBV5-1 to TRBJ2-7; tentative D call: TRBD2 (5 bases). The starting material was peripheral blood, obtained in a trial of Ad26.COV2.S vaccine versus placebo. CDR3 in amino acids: CASSLATGSYEQYF. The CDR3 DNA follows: TGCGCCAGCAGCTTGGCCACGGGATCCTACGAGCAGTACTTC. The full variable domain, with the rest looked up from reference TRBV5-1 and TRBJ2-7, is KAGVTQTPRYLIKTRGQQVTLSCSPISGHRSVSWYQQTPGQGLQFLFEYFSETQRNKGNFPGRFSGRQFSNSRSEMNVSTLELGDSALYLCASSLATGSYEQYFGPGTRLTVT.